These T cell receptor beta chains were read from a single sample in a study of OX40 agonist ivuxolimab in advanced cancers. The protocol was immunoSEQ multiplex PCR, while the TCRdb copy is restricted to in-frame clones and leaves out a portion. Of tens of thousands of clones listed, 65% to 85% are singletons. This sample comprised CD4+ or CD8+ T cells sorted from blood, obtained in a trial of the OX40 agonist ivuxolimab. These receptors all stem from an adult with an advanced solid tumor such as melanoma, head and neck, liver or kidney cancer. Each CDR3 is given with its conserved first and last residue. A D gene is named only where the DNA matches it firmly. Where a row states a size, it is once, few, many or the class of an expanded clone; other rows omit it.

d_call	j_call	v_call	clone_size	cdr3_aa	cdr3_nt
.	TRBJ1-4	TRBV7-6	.	CASSPQIATNEKLFF	TGTGCCAGCAGCCCGCAGATTGCAACTAATGAAAAACTGTTTTTT
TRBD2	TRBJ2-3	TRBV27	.	CASSSRLATALADTQYF	TGTGCCAGCAGTTCACGACTAGCCACCGCACTAGCAGATACGCAGTATTTT
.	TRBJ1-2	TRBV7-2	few	CASSPGLEGYTF	TGTGCCAGCAGCCCGGGACTTGAAGGCTACACCTTC
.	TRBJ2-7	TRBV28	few	CASSRGQARYEQYF	TGTGCCAGCAGCCGGGGACAAGCCAGATACGAGCAGTACTTC
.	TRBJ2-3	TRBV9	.	CASSSPGATDTQYF	TGTGCCAGCAGCTCCCCAGGGGCCACAGATACGCAGTATTTT
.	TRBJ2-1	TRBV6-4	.	CATSSGSYNEQFF	TGTGCCACCTCGAGTGGGTCCTACAATGAGCAGTTCTTC
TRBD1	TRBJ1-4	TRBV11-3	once	CASSRTGTEKLFF	TGTGCCAGCAGTCGGACAGGGACCGAAAAACTGTTTTTT
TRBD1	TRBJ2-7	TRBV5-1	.	CASSPGTGGPYEQYF	TGCGCCAGCAGCCCGGGGACAGGGGGCCCCTACGAGCAGTACTTC
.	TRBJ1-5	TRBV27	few	CASRHKANQPQHF	TGTGCCAGCAGACACAAGGCGAATCAGCCCCAGCATTTT
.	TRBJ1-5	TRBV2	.	CASSLQGRGQPQHF	TGTGCCAGCAGTCTACAGGGTCGCGGACAGCCCCAGCATTTT
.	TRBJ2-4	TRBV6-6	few	CASHGENIQYF	TGTGCCTCACACGGGGAAAACATTCAGTACTTC
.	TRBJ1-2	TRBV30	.	CAWSYPQGVYGYTF	TGTGCCTGGAGTTACCCCCAAGGAGTCTATGGCTACACCTTC
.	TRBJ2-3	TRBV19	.	CASSPPGPLGDTQYF	TGTGCCAGTAGTCCCCCGGGCCCCCTGGGAGATACGCAGTATTTT
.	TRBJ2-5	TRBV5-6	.	CASSLRETQYF	TGTGCCAGCAGCTTGAGGGAGACCCAGTACTTC
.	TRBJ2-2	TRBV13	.	CASSFTGIGELFF	TGTGCCAGCAGCTTCACAGGGATCGGGGAGCTGTTTTTT
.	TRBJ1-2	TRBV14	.	CASSQVTVGGYTF	TGTGCCAGCAGCCAAGTAACGGTGGGAGGCTACACCTTC
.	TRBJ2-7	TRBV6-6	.	CASSYSTLDEQYF	TGTGCCAGCAGTTACTCAACCCTGGACGAGCAGTACTTC